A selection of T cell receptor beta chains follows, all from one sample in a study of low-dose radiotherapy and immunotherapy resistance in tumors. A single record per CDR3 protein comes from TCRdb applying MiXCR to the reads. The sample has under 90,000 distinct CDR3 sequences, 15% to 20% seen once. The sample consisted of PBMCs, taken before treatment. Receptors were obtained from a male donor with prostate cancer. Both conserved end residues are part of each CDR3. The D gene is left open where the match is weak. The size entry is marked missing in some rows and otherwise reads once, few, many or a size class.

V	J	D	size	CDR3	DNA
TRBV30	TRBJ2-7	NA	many	CAWTGAASSYEQYF	TGTGCCTGGACAGGGGCCGCGAGCTCCTACGAGCAGTACTTC
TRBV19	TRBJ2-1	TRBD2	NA	CASQSSGGSYNEEFF	TGTGCCAGTCAATCTAGCGGGGGCTCCTACAATGAGGAGTTCTTC
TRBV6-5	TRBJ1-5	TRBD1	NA	CASSPRLTGVKGNQPQHF	TGTGCCAGCAGTCCCCGACTCACAGGGGTGAAGGGCAATCAGCCCCAGCATTTT
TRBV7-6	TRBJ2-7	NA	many	CASSLEQGFSYEQYF	TGTGCCAGCAGCTTAGAACAGGGCTTCTCCTACGAGCAGTACTTC
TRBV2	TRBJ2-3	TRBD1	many	CASRAPRGDTQYF	TGTGCCAGCAGGGCCCCCAGGGGGGATACGCAGTATTTT
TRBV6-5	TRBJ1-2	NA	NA	CASSPGGDYGYTF	TGTGCCAGCAGCCCCGGAGGGGACTATGGCTACACCTTC
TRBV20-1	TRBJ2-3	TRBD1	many	CSATEGRGSDTQYF	TGCAGTGCCACCGAGGGCAGGGGGTCAGATACGCAGTATTTT
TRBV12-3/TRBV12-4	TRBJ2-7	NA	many	CASSPPGRGSYEQYF	TGTGCCAGCAGTCCGCCAGGGCGCGGCTCCTACGAGCAGTACTTC
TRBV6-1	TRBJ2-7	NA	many	CASSFRADSSYEQYF	TGTGCCAGCAGTTTTCGAGCGGATAGCTCCTACGAGCAGTACTTC
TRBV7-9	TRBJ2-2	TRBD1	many	CAPGGTGSTGELFF	TGTGCCCCCGGGGGGACAGGGTCGACCGGGGAGCTGTTTTTT
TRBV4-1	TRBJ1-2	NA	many	CASSQRGGDGYGYTF	TGTGCCAGCAGCCAGAGGGGAGGGGATGGGTATGGCTACACCTTC
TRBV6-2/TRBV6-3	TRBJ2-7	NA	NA	CASSELLTYEQYF	TGTGCCAGCAGTGAATTGTTGACCTACGAGCAGTACTTC
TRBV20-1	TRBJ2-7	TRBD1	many	CSATPGQIYEQYF	TGCAGTGCTACCCCGGGACAGATCTACGAGCAGTACTTC
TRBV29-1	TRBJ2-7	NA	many	CSVNLGVVGAEQYF	TGCAGCGTCAACCTGGGGGTTGTAGGGGCCGAGCAGTACTTC
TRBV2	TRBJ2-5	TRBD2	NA	CASRRTSAAQETQYF	TGTGCCAGCAGGCGGACTAGCGCGGCCCAAGAGACCCAGTACTTC
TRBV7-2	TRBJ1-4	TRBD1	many	CASSIGDRNNEKLFF	TGTGCCAGCAGCATTGGGGACAGAAATAATGAAAAACTGTTTTTT
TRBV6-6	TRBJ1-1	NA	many	CATTRGVGTEAFF	TGTGCCACCACCCGGGGTGTGGGCACTGAAGCTTTCTTT
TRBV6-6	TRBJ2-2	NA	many	CASSYLLNGELFF	TGTGCCAGCAGTTACTTGCTCAACGGGGAGCTGTTTTTT
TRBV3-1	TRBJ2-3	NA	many	CASSQEIGEGSDTQYF	TGTGCCAGCAGCCAAGAGATCGGTGAGGGATCAGATACGCAGTATTTT
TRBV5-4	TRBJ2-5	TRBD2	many	CASSLFGGGQETQYF	TGTGCCAGCAGCTTGTTTGGGGGGGGACAAGAGACCCAGTACTTC
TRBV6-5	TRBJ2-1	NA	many	CASSSQGGEQFF	TGTGCCAGCAGTTCGCAGGGTGGTGAGCAGTTCTTC
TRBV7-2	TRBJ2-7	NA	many	CASSYQYEQYF	TGTGCCAGCAGCTACCAATACGAGCAGTACTTC
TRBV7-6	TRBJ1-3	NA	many	CASSLAEQAGNTIYF	TGTGCCAGCAGCTTAGCGGAACAGGCTGGAAACACCATATATTTT
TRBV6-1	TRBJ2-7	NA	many	CASSGTGGGLGQYF	TGTGCCAGCAGTGGCACAGGGGGGGGACTCGGGCAGTACTTC
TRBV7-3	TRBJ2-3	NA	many	CASSLMAIQDTQYF	TGTGCCAGCAGCTTAATGGCTATTCAAGATACGCAGTATTTT
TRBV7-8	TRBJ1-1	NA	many	CASSPRDNMNTEAFF	TGTGCCAGCAGCCCCCGGGACAACATGAACACTGAAGCTTTCTTT
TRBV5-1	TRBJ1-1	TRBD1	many	CASSADRGPDTEAFF	TGCGCCAGCAGCGCAGACAGGGGGCCGGACACTGAAGCTTTCTTT
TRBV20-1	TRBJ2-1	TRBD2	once	CSATQLAGGRNDQFF	TGCAGTGCTACCCAACTAGCGGGGGGGCGGAATGATCAGTTCTTC
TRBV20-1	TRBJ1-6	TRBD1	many	CSARDSGQDVSNSPLHF	TGCAGTGCTAGAGATTCTGGACAGGACGTATCCAACTCACCCCTCCACTTT
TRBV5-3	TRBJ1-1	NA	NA	CASSYRNTEAFF	TGTGCCAGCAGCTACCGGAACACTGAAGCTTTCTTT
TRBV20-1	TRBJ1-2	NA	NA	CSANLRVGEGYTF	TGCAGTGCCAACCTTAGGGTCGGGGAGGGCTACACCTTC
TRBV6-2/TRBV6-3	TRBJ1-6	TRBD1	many	CASSYGGQNSPLHF	TGTGCCAGCAGTTACGGGGGACAGAATTCACCCCTCCACTTT
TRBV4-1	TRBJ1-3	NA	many	CASSRGPDSGNTIYF	TGCGCCAGCAGCCGTGGTCCGGACTCTGGAAACACCATATATTTT
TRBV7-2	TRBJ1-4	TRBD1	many	CASSLATGGEKLFF	TGTGCCAGCAGCTTAGCGACAGGGGGGGAAAAACTGTTTTTT
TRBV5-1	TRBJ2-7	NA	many	CASSLGGPTNEQYF	TGCGCCAGCAGCTTGGGAGGACCCACTAACGAGCAGTACTTC
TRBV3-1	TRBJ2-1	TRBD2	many	CASSLTGGTRYNEQFF	TGTGCCAGCAGCCTCACGGGGGGAACCCGATACAATGAGCAGTTCTTC
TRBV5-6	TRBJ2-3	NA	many	CASSSVGADTQYF	TGTGCCAGCAGTTCGGTGGGGGCAGATACGCAGTATTTT
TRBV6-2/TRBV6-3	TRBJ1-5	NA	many	CASRKQGRVNNQPQHF	TGTGCCAGCAGGAAACAGGGCAGGGTTAACAATCAGCCCCAGCATTTT
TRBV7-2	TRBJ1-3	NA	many	CASSLEGTAYSGNTIYF	TGTGCCAGCAGCCTAGAGGGGACCGCTTACTCTGGAAACACCATATATTTT
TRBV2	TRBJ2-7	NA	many	CASSERGGPYEQYF	TGTGCCAGCAGTGAAAGGGGGGGACCCTACGAGCAGTACTTC
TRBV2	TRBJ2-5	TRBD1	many	CASSDWDRGLETQYF	TGTGCCAGCAGTGATTGGGACAGGGGGTTGGAGACCCAGTACTTC
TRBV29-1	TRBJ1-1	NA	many	CSVRPDSAFF	TGCAGCGTACGGCCGGACAGCGCTTTCTTT
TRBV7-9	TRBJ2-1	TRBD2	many	CASSSPSGGAGEQFF	TGTGCCAGCAGTTCCCCTAGCGGGGGGGCAGGGGAGCAGTTCTTC
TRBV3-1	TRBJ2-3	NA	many	CASSLRRAGRTDTQYF	TGTGCCAGCAGCCTGCGGAGGGCGGGCCGCACAGATACGCAGTATTTT
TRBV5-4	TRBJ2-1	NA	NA	CASSFEKGELRDEQFF	TGTGCCAGCAGCTTTGAGAAGGGAGAACTCCGGGATGAGCAGTTCTTC
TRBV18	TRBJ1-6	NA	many	CASSPGQISPLHF	TGTGCCAGCTCCCCAGGACAGATTTCACCCCTCCACTTT
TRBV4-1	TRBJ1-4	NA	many	CASSQDDEKLFF	TGCGCCAGCAGCCAAGATGATGAAAAACTGTTTTTT
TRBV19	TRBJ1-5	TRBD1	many	CASRTQGGGQPQHF	TGTGCCAGTAGGACACAGGGGGGCGGTCAGCCCCAGCATTTT
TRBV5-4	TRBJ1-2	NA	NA	CASSLAGGASNYGYTF	TGTGCCAGCAGCTTGGCGGGGGGCGCTTCTAACTATGGCTACACCTTC